The 4 T cell receptor beta chains below all came from one sample that was sequenced in a study of blood T cells in healthy people across ages. A sample-barcoded 5' primer and a J-beta primer mix were used in a second PCR of roughly 6 to 11 cycles. Each CDR3 protein gets one entry after TCRdb re-called the 5' RACE reads with MiXCR. The sample includes about 1.5 million distinct CDR3 sequences, 40% to 45% seen only once; the top ten take about 4%. The specimen was blood. These receptors were collected from a woman aged 18-35 years in good health.

The chain recombines TRBV11-3 with TRBJ1-1; TRBD1 matches at 7 bases. The CDR3 totals 16 residues. Germline-derived CDR1 and CDR2 are SGHNT and YENEEA. The J segment lost 0 bases and the V segment lost 2 bases, leaving 6 bases of the junction unmatched. The CDR3 region is CASSLPPGGMNTEAFF. CDR3 DNA sequence: TGTGCCAGCAGCTTACCCCCAGGGGGAATGAACACTGAAGCTTTCTTT.

This clonotype came up a few times. The V gene is TRBV7-2, the J gene TRBJ2-3, with D perhaps matching TRBD1 (5 bases). Looked up from germline, CDR1 is SGHTA and CDR2 is FQGNSA. V lost 5 bases and J 4 bases, leaving 13 bases between the germline ends. This CDR3 is built from 14 residues. The CDR3 nucleotides are TGTGCCAGCAGCCTCACGACAGTCCCAGATACGCAGTATTTT. Residues: CASSLTTVPDTQYF.

The chain has TRBV6-5 and TRBJ1-2; 11 nucleotides align to TRBD1. V lost 5 bases to trimming and J lost 7 bases; unmatched junction nucleotides: 9. Germline V gene lookup returns CDR1 MNHEY and CDR2 SVGAGI. The length of the CDR3 is 15 residues. CDR3: CASSLSSGTGGGYTF. The CDR3 DNA reads as TGTGCCAGCAGTCTTTCGTCCGGGACAGGGGGTGGCTACACCTTC.

This chain joins TRBV27 and TRBJ2-5; 9 positions match TRBD1. Germline loops: CDR1 MNHEY, CDR2 SMNVEV (reference sequence). The CDR3 totals 15 residues. The V segment lost 4 bases and the J segment 4 bases; nucleotides outside the gene matches: 7. For the CDR3, the DNA is TGTGCCAGCAGTTCATTAGACAGGGGGGTAGAGACCCAGTACTTC. Protein product: CASSSLDRGVETQYF.